This TCR beta chain was sequenced during a study of PD-1 blockade in classical Hodgkin lymphoma. Study findings and constraints: The origin of the repertoire differences remains undefined, with disease activity or prior therapy as possible causes.

This sample's time point: newly diagnosed, previously untreated cHL patient sample. It was by magnetic negative selection that CD4+ T cells were purified from thawed PBMCs. Concerning this clone: The target antigen is unknown.

Clones were sequenced by immunoSEQ multiplex PCR, and TCRdb holds only the in-frame ones, with some missing. The sample includes fewer than 30,000 clones, 80% to 90% seen only once; the top ten take 0.35%. This CDR3 is built from 15 residues. The ends lost 6 bases at V and 0 bases at J; junction bases unmatched: 5. CDR1 is MNHEY, CDR2 SVGAGI, per germline. The gene calls are TRBV6-5 and TRBJ1-5, with TRBD1 matching over 7 bases. Sequencing was done on a sample of CD4+ T cells from blood. This sequence originates from a human donor with classical Hodgkin lymphoma. CDR3 DNA sequence: TGTGCCAGCAGACTCGGGACAGCTAGCAATCAGCCCCAGCATTTT. Protein sequence: CASRLGTASNQPQHF.